This T cell receptor beta chain was sequenced for a study of graft-versus-host responses after intestinal transplantation. Across the study: Each recipient received a multivisceral, liver-intestinal, or isolated intestinal graft.

The CDR3 consists of 12 residues. V was pared by 2 bases and J by 10 bases, with 9 bases between. Germline V gives CDR1 MDHEN, CDR2 SYDVKM. The repertoire was sequenced with immunoSEQ multiplex PCR; TCRdb's copy has only in-frame clones and lacks some. The sample shows more than 65,000 clones, around 90% of them seen only once. A word on this clone: No antigen is known for it. Other DNA sequences from this sample encode an identical CDR3 as well.

The input for sequencing was unstimulated CD4+ T cells sorted from spleen or lymph node cells, taken before intestinal transplant. This clonotype was obtained from a human donor who received an intestinal transplant. The chain carries TRBV28 and TRBJ2-1; D gene unclear. DNA of the CDR3: TGTGCCAGCAGTTTAGGCCTCGGGGAGCAGTTCTTC. Amino acid sequence: CASSLGLGEQFF.